Listed here are 22 T cell receptor beta chains from one sample, sequenced in a study of cytomegalovirus exposure and HLA in healthy donors. Assay: immunoSEQ multiplex PCR; the TCRdb copy retains only in-frame clones and omits some. The sample has 35,000 to 40,000 clones; roughly 93% are singletons. The sequencing sample was made of PBMCs. The receptors here all came from a man aged 18 to 35 in good health and CMV-seronegative.

The DNA for the CDR3 is TGTGCCTGGAGCTACCAGGGGCGCGCCTACGAGCAGTACTTC. It is translated as CAWSYQGRAYEQYF. The V gene is TRBV30, the J gene TRBJ2-7, with a tentative D call TRBD1 (6 bases). CDR1 is GTSNPN, CDR2 SVGIG, per germline (reference sequence). The germline V and J ends were trimmed by 3 bases and 2 bases, with 14 bases remaining between them. The CDR3 is made up of 14 amino acids.

The chain couples TRBV27 to TRBJ2-7; a possible D gene is TRBD1 (6 bases). This CDR3 region has 16 residues. The V end lost 2 bases, the J end lost 6 bases, and 20 bases lay between the germline ends. The germline V gene encodes CDR1 MNHEY and CDR2 SMNVEV (reference sequence). The CDR3 DNA reads TGTGCCAGCAGTTTAAGGGACATGTTATCAACGGGCGAGCAGTACTTC. As protein: CASSLRDMLSTGEQYF.

The chain couples TRBV5-4 to TRBJ1-4; 7 nucleotides agree with TRBD1. Trimming at V came to 3 bases and at J to 5 bases, leaving 7 bases not matched to a gene. This CDR3 comprises 15 residues. Per the germline V gene, CDR1 is SGHNT and CDR2 is YYREEE (reference sequence). CDR3 residues: CASSYGGQLNEKLFF. Written as DNA, the CDR3 is TGTGCCAGCAGCTACGGGGGACAGCTCAATGAAAAACTGTTTTTT.

The CDR3 loop is CASSQTGPETQYF. CDR3 coding DNA: TGCGCCAGCAGCCAGACAGGGCCAGAGACCCAGTACTTC. The chain joins TRBV4-1 to TRBJ2-5, with 7 bases that match TRBD1. Per the germline V gene, CDR1 is MGHRA and CDR2 is YSYEKL. Trimming at V came to 3 bases and at J to 4 bases, leaving 2 bases not matched to a gene. The CDR3 consists of 13 residues.

CDR3 region: CSARVAETQYF. CDR3 sequence (DNA): TGCAGTGCTAGGGTAGCGGAGACCCAGTACTTC. This chain uses TRBV20-1 with TRBJ2-5; possibly TRBD2 for D (5 bases). The V end lost 3 bases, the J end lost 5 bases, and 7 bases lay between the germline ends. The CDR3 runs 11 residues. In germline, CDR1 is DFQATT, CDR2 SNEGSKA (reference sequence).

This sequence joins TRBV5-1 and TRBJ2-4, with TRBD2 matching over 14 bases. J gave up 8 bases and V 9 bases, and 10 bases lay outside the gene matches. The CDR3 has 15 amino acids. The V gene's germline CDR1 is SGHRS and CDR2 YFSETQ. The CDR3 DNA reads as TGCGCCACCTCCGGGACTAGCGGGAGATGGGACATTCAGTACTTC. This translates into CATSGTSGRWDIQYF.

The CDR3 coding sequence is TGTGCCAGCAGCCAAGATTTGCGATCCGGGGAGCTGTTTTTT. Its translation is CASSQDLRSGELFF. This chain joins TRBV14 and TRBJ2-2, with D hard to call. CDR1 and CDR2 (germline): SGHDN, FVKESK. The CDR3 is 14 residues long. V lost 0 bases, J lost 6 bases, and 8 bases lay in between.

The chain carries TRBV29-1 and TRBJ2-2, with D maybe TRBD1 (5 bases). The CDR3 sequence is 12 residues long. Germline loops: CDR1 SQVTM, CDR2 ANQGSEA. Trimming pared 7 bases from V and 8 bases from J, leaving 14 bases between. For the CDR3, the DNA is TGCAGCGGACACAAAACAGGAGGGGAGCTGTTTTTT. This sequence encodes CSGHKTGGELFF.

This clone was counted a single time. This rearrangement joins TRBV5-4 to TRBJ2-1, with TRBD1 identical over 10 bases. There are 13 residues in the CDR3. CDR1 is SGHNT, CDR2 YYREEE, per germline (reference sequence). V trimming: 4 bases; J trimming: 9 bases; junction bases outside the gene matches: 4. CDR3 residues: CASSRDRGGEQFF. DNA of the CDR3: TGTGCCAGCAGCCGGGACAGGGGAGGTGAGCAGTTCTTC. Full variable domain (remainder filled in from reference TRBV5-4 and TRBJ2-1): ETGVTQSPTHLIKTRGQQVTLRCSSQSGHNTVSWYQQALGQGPQFIFQYYREEENGRGNFPPRFSGLQFPNYSSELNVNALELDDSALYLCASSRDRGGEQFFGPGTRLTVL.

The chain has TRBV6-5 and TRBJ2-7; no definite D call. Germline V gene data show CDR1 as MNHEY and CDR2 as SVGAGI. V was pared by 0 bases and J by 2 bases, with 11 bases between. This CDR3 region has 15 residues. The CDR3 DNA sequence: TGTGCCAGCAGTTACTCGATAGGAGATACCTACGAGCAGTACTTC. Its translation: CASSYSIGDTYEQYF.

The rearrangement links TRBV28 to TRBJ2-7, with 9 positions matching TRBD1. This CDR3 has 15 amino acids. Germline lookup yields CDR1 MDHEN and CDR2 SYDVKM. Germline trimming cut 6 bases from V and 9 bases from J; bases unmatched to any gene: 15. The DNA of the CDR3 is TGTGCCAGCAGCCAAACCGGGACAGGGTTTCGCGGGCAGTACTTC. This encodes CASSQTGTGFRGQYF.

The J gene is TRBJ2-5, the V gene TRBV4-1, with 9 bases fitting TRBD2. Matching the DNA end better, TRBJ2-7 makes the J call doubtful. The CDR3 extends over 17 amino acids. Looked up from germline, CDR1 is MGHRA and CDR2 is YSYEKL. CDR3 sequence: CASSQWFSREGNYEQYF. CDR3 nucleotides: TGCGCCAGCAGCCAATGGTTTTCGCGGGAGGGTAACTACGAGCAGTACTTC.

In DNA, the CDR3 is TGCGCCAGCACCTCGGGGGATACAGGGGGCAATGAAAAACTGTTTTTT. Its translation is CASTSGDTGGNEKLFF. The chain carries TRBV5-1 and TRBJ1-4; 9 nucleotides line up with TRBD1. The V gene end was trimmed by 6 bases and the J gene end by 5 bases; junction bases not matched to a gene: 11. This CDR3 is built from 16 residues. Germline CDR1 is SGHRS and CDR2 is YFSETQ.

The chain carries TRBV2 and TRBJ2-2; 7 positions agree with TRBD2. Germline lookup yields CDR1 SNHLY and CDR2 FYNNEI. V gave up 6 bases and J gave up 5 bases; unmatched junction bases: 9. There are 15 residues in the CDR3. This CDR3 reads CASRGRGSETGELFF. CDR3 coding DNA: TGTGCCAGCAGGGGGAGGGGAAGTGAAACCGGGGAGCTGTTTTTT.

The gene calls are TRBV7-2 and TRBJ2-3; 10 positions agree with TRBD2. Germline V gene data show CDR1 as SGHTA and CDR2 as FQGNSA. V dropped 6 bases and J dropped 5; count of bases not matched to a gene: 8. This CDR3 has 15 amino acids. The CDR3 DNA sequence: TGTGCCAGCAGAAAAGCGGGGGGGCCTGGAGATACGCAGTATTTT. This translates into CASRKAGGPGDTQYF.

The chain uses TRBV18 and TRBJ1-5; 7 positions agree with TRBD1. V lost 2 bases to trimming and J lost 1 base; unmatched junction nucleotides: 2. CDR3 length: 15 residues. Per germline, CDR1 KGHSH and CDR2 LQKENI. The CDR3 loop reads CASSPRDSSNQPQHF. The CDR3, as DNA: TGTGCCAGCTCACCAAGGGACAGCAGCAATCAGCCCCAGCATTTT.

The count of this clone is one. V and J are TRBV13 and TRBJ2-5, with TRBD2 as a possible D gene (5 bases). CDR3 size: 14 residues. The germline gives CDR1 PRHDT, CDR2 FYEKMQ (reference sequence). Trimming left V 3 bases short and J 5 bases short, with 13 bases between. CDR3 region: CASSFTRGQETQYF. CDR3 sequence (DNA): TGTGCCAGCAGCTTCACCCGAGGGCAGGAGACCCAGTACTTC.

V is TRBV6-1 and J is TRBJ1-3; D may be TRBD1 (5 bases). The CDR3 has 15 amino acids. The V gene lost 2 bases and the J gene lost 7 bases, with 15 bases spanning the gap. Germline V CDR1 and CDR2: MNHNS, SASEGT. CDR3 bases: TGTGCCAGCAGTGAACGATCCAGTGGGGGGAACACCATATATTTT. It yields the protein CASSERSSGGNTIYF.

This chain links TRBV19 with TRBJ1-1; perhaps TRBD1 as D (6 bases). Germline V lookup: CDR1 LNHDA, CDR2 SQIVND (reference sequence). The CDR3 totals 15 residues. With 5 bases removed from V and 4 bases from J, the gap between germline ends came to 17 bases. CDR3 sequence reads: CASSHRAGDSTEAFF. For the CDR3, the DNA is TGTGCCAGTAGTCATCGGGCAGGGGATAGCACTGAAGCTTTCTTT.

The V and J genes are TRBV5-5 and TRBJ1-2, with TRBD1 matching 7 bases. The CDR3 spans 18 residues. Germline V gene data show CDR1 as SGHKS and CDR2 as YYEKEE (reference sequence). The trim removed 0 bases at V and 4 bases at J, leaving 15 bases unmatched. In DNA, the CDR3 is TGTGCCAGCAGCTTGGTTTCCCCTTCAGTCCGGGACAGCTATGGCTACACCTTC. It specifies CASSLVSPSVRDSYGYTF. Full variable domain (remainder filled in from reference TRBV5-5 and TRBJ1-2): DAGVTQSPTHLIKTRGQQVTLRCSPISGHKSVSWYQQVLGQGPQFIFQYYEKEERGRGNFPDRFSARQFPNYSSELNVNALLLGDSALYLCASSLVSPSVRDSYGYTFGSGTRLTVV.

The genes are TRBV11-2 and TRBJ1-5; no firm D call. V was cut by 3 bases and J by 5 bases, with 17 bases left in between. This CDR3 region has 16 residues. Germline CDR1 is SGHAT and CDR2 is FQNNGV. The CDR3 reads CASSFCPGDGYQPQHF. CDR3 sequence (DNA): TGTGCCAGCAGCTTTTGTCCCGGAGACGGCTATCAGCCCCAGCATTTT. The full variable domain, completed using reference TRBV11-2 and TRBJ1-5, is EAGVAQSPRYKIIEKRQSVAFWCNPISGHATLYWYQQILGQGPKLLIQFQNNGVVDDSQLPKDRFSAERLKGVDSTLKIQPAKLEDSAVYLCASSFCPGDGYQPQHFGDGTRLSIL.

The chain uses TRBV7-3 and TRBJ2-1; 7 bases map to TRBD2. Germline lookup yields CDR1 SGHTA and CDR2 FQGTGA. V lost 4 bases to trimming and J lost 5 bases; unmatched junction nucleotides: 14. CDR3 length: 17 residues. CDR3 loop: CASSSSLTGGANNEQFF. The CDR3 DNA follows: TGTGCCAGCAGCTCCTCCCTAACGGGAGGCGCCAACAATGAGCAGTTCTTC.